The 32 T cell receptor beta chains given below trace back to one sample, sequenced in a study of T cells in Graves' hyperthyroidism and ophthalmopathy. Amplification yielded TCR beta CDR3 regions, with RNA transcripts as the source. Initially, a first-round RT-PCR of the TCR CDR3 employed the HTBI primer set. In TCRdb, the multiplex PCR reads were re-called with MiXCR into one record per CDR3 protein. The repertoire holds around 620,000 distinct CDR3 sequences, with 14% as singletons. Sequencing input: blood. The receptors originated from a woman aged 18 to 35 with Graves' ophthalmopathy.

This clonotype showed up many times. The chain recombines TRBV6-1 with TRBJ2-3; 12 bases fit TRBD2. In germline, CDR1 is MNHNS, CDR2 SASEGT. V shed 6 bases, J shed 5 bases, and the junction held 9 bases outside the gene matches. There are 16 residues in the CDR3. The CDR3 reads CASSPALAGGGDTQYF. Here the CDR3 DNA reads TGTGCCAGCAGCCCTGCCCTAGCGGGAGGGGGAGATACGCAGTATTTT.

This rearrangement joins TRBV6-6 to TRBJ2-4; D unresolved. The CDR3 has 16 amino acids. CDR1 and CDR2 (germline): MNHNY, SVGAGI (reference sequence). Trimming cost V 2 bases and J 0 bases, with 11 bases left between them. CDR3 bases: TGTGCCAGCAGTTACCCTGGACGTGAAGCCAAAAACATTCAGTACTTC. It specifies CASSYPGREAKNIQYF.

The chain couples TRBV13 to TRBJ2-5; 8 bases are shared with TRBD2. V shed 4 bases and J 3 bases; nucleotides not matched to a gene: 4. The CDR3 length is 14 residues. The germline V gene encodes CDR1 PRHDT and CDR2 FYEKMQ (reference sequence). The CDR3 sequence: CASSYGGGKETQYF. In DNA form, the CDR3 reads TGTGCCAGCAGCTACGGGGGGGGGAAAGAGACCCAGTACTTC.

The chain joins TRBV20-1 to TRBJ2-1, with unresolved D. The germline gives CDR1 DFQATT, CDR2 SNEGSKA (reference sequence). The CDR3 covers 15 residues. Trimming cost V 0 bases and J 0 bases, with 9 bases left between them. The CDR3 sequence is CSARDPEISYNEQFF. CDR3 nucleotides: TGCAGTGCTAGAGATCCGGAGATCTCCTACAATGAGCAGTTCTTC.

Concerning this clonotype: A much larger clone lies a single base off, so this may be a read error. The rearrangement uses TRBV7-3 and TRBJ2-7; 9 nucleotides line up with TRBD2. CDR3 length equals 15 residues. Per the germline V gene, CDR1 is SGHTA and CDR2 is FQGTGA. In DNA form, the CDR3 reads TGTGCCAACAGCCCGCGGCTAGCGGGACACTCAGAGCAGTACTTC. Translated, it gives CANSPRLAGHSEQYF.

The table lists this clonotype with many counts. This chain joins TRBV7-2 and TRBJ2-7, with 12 bases lining up with TRBD2. Germline values: CDR1 SGHTA, CDR2 FQGNSA. The CDR3 has 16 amino acids. The V segment lost 1 base and the J segment 4 bases; nucleotides outside the gene matches: 5. The CDR3 bases are TGTGCCAGCAGCTTAGGACCCGGGACTAGCGGGTACGAGCAGTACTTC. Its protein is CASSLGPGTSGYEQYF.

This clonotype was recorded at least ten times. The chain uses TRBV27 and TRBJ2-5, with 8 bases that match TRBD2. V trimming: 5 bases; J trimming: 7 bases; junction bases outside the gene matches: 9. This CDR3 has 14 residues. Germline assignment: CDR1 MNHEY and CDR2 SMNVEV (reference sequence). This CDR3 reads CASSPGLAAGTQYF. The DNA of the CDR3 is TGTGCCAGCAGTCCCGGACTAGCTGCCGGGACCCAGTACTTC.

The V call is TRBV6-2 or TRBV6-3, the J call TRBJ2-2; tentative D call: TRBD2 (6 bases). V was trimmed by 1 base and J by 6 bases, leaving 21 bases between them. CDR3 length: 18 residues. Per the germline V gene, CDR1 is MNHEY and CDR2 is SVGEGT. The CDR3 here is CASSYWGDPGRKAGELFF. CDR3 nucleotides: TGTGCCAGCAGTTACTGGGGGGACCCCGGGAGAAAGGCCGGGGAGCTGTTTTTT.

The gene calls are TRBV20-1 and TRBJ1-4; tentatively, D is TRBD1 (5 bases). The CDR3 spans 13 residues. In germline, CDR1 is DFQATT, CDR2 SNEGSKA (reference sequence). With 3 bases removed from V and 5 bases from J, the gap between germline ends came to 10 bases. The CDR3 DNA reads as TGCAGTGCTAGGGGGACCCAGAATGAAAAACTGTTTTTT. Translated: CSARGTQNEKLFF.

This clonotype has ten or more counts. V gene TRBV20-1 combines with J gene TRBJ2-7, with 7 bases fitting TRBD2. J was trimmed by 4 bases and V by 2 bases; bases with no gene match: 8. This CDR3 has 14 residues. Germline loops: CDR1 DFQATT, CDR2 SNEGSKA (reference sequence). CDR3 in DNA: TGCAGTGCTAGATTGCGGGAGAATTCTTACGAGCAGTACTTC. This gives the protein CSARLRENSYEQYF.

This clonotype appeared many times. V gene TRBV15 combines with J gene TRBJ1-5; the D gene is possibly TRBD1 (6 bases). This CDR3 spans 15 amino acids. V dropped 0 bases and J dropped 0 bases, with 6 bases sitting between them. Looked up from germline, CDR1 is LNHNV and CDR2 is YYDKDF (reference sequence). CDR3 amino acids: CATSRDRGSNQPQHF. CDR3 sequence (DNA): TGTGCCACCAGCAGAGACAGGGGTAGCAATCAGCCCCAGCATTTT.

The chain employs TRBV27 and TRBJ1-5; 12 bases are a match to TRBD1. V gave up 4 bases and J gave up 3 bases; unmatched junction bases: 4. Germline V gene sequence: CDR1 MNHEY, CDR2 SMNVEV (reference sequence). This CDR3 is 16 amino acids long. This CDR3 reads CASSSGTGGLNQPQHF. The CDR3 nucleotides read TGTGCCAGCAGTTCCGGGACAGGGGGCCTCAATCAGCCCCAGCATTTT.

This clonotype was counted ten times or more. The rearrangement links TRBV27 to TRBJ1-1; D is ambiguous. Germline CDR1 is MNHEY and CDR2 is SMNVEV (reference sequence). CDR3 length equals 15 residues. V lost 2 bases and J lost 1, with 11 bases in between. This CDR3 reads CASSLSVGWNTEAFF. CDR3 DNA sequence: TGTGCCAGCAGTTTAAGTGTCGGTTGGAACACTGAAGCTTTCTTT.

This clonotype occurred many times. This chain connects TRBV28 to TRBJ1-2; weak D call: TRBD1 (5 bases). V was trimmed by 2 bases and J by 0 bases, leaving 13 bases between them. CDR1 MDHEN and CDR2 SYDVKM come from the germline V gene. This CDR3 region has 16 residues. CDR3 coding DNA: TGTGCCAGCAGTTTACCTGGGGCAGGAACTAACTATGGCTACACCTTC. It encodes CASSLPGAGTNYGYTF.

This clonotype came up many times. Here the CDR3 DNA reads TGTGCCAGCAGTATTACAACCGGGTTATCAAACTATGGCTACACCTTC. The encoded protein is CASSITTGLSNYGYTF. This sequence joins TRBV28 and TRBJ1-2; D remains ambiguous. Trimming took off 5 bases at V and 2 bases at J, with 18 bases between the two ends. The length of the CDR3 is 16 residues. Germline CDR1 is MDHEN and CDR2 is SYDVKM.

This clonotype was counted between two and nine times. CDR3 sequence: CASSPGPTANTGELFF. The CDR3 DNA sequence: TGCGCCAGCAGCCCCGGGCCGACGGCGAACACCGGGGAGCTGTTTTTT. The J gene is TRBJ2-2, the V gene TRBV4-1; D remains unclear. The CDR3 is made up of 16 amino acids. In germline, CDR1 is MGHRA, CDR2 YSYEKL. V dropped 4 bases and J dropped 0 bases, with 12 bases sitting between them.

This clonotype was counted ten times or more. One end of the junction does not line up with germline, which may come from a read error. The V gene is TRBV2, the J gene TRBJ1-6; no firm D call. The CDR3 loop spans 15 amino acids. The germline gives CDR1 SNHLY, CDR2 FYNNEI. The CDR3 DNA sequence: TGTACCAGCAGTCCGGGCAGCTCTCCCGGTTCACCCCTCCACTTT. Protein: CTSSPGSSPGSPLHF.

Many counts were recorded for this clonotype. The gene calls are TRBV27 and TRBJ2-7, with 7 bases matching TRBD1. The CDR3 has 14 residues. The germline gives CDR1 MNHEY, CDR2 SMNVEV (reference sequence). V shed 5 bases and J 2 bases; nucleotides not matched to a gene: 6. CDR3 DNA: TGTGCCAGCAGTCCCGGGACAGTCCCCTACGAGCAGTACTTC. This sequence encodes CASSPGTVPYEQYF.

This clonotype was counted at least ten times. V is TRBV7-9 and J is TRBJ2-5; the match to TRBD1 covers 8 bases. J was trimmed by 5 bases and V by 2 bases; bases with no gene match: 10. Germline V lookup: CDR1 SEHNR, CDR2 FQNEAQ (reference sequence). The CDR3 covers 16 residues. For the CDR3, the DNA is TGTGCCAGCAGCTTACGTGCGACAGGGGCGGGGGAGACCCAGTACTTC. Amino acid sequence: CASSLRATGAGETQYF.

This clonotype was seen many times. The V and J genes are TRBV28 and TRBJ1-2; D ambiguous. V lost 3 bases and J 4 bases, leaving 9 bases between the germline ends. In germline, CDR1 is MDHEN, CDR2 SYDVKM. This CDR3 is built from 13 residues. The CDR3 protein is CASSFLAFYGYTF. Here the CDR3 DNA reads TGTGCCAGCAGTTTTTTAGCTTTCTATGGCTACACCTTC.

This clonotype came up a few times. V is TRBV5-1 and J is TRBJ2-5; D possibly uses TRBD1 or TRBD2 (5 bases each). The germline gives CDR1 SGHRS, CDR2 YFSETQ. This CDR3 region has 15 residues. The germline V and J ends were trimmed by 0 bases and 5 bases, with 14 bases remaining between them. CDR3 protein: CASSLDGAVRETQYF. For the CDR3, the DNA is TGCGCCAGCAGCTTGGACGGGGCGGTGAGGGAGACCCAGTACTTC.

V and J are TRBV19 and TRBJ2-1; 14 positions match TRBD2. Germline V lookup: CDR1 LNHDA, CDR2 SQIVND (reference sequence). The CDR3 contains 17 residues. Losses at the gene ends were 5 bases for V and 8 bases for J; bases not matched to a gene: 11. As DNA, the CDR3 is TGTGCCAGTAGTTCTCCGGGACTAGCGGGAGTCAGGGATGAGCAGTTCTTC. It specifies CASSSPGLAGVRDEQFF.

This clonotype was observed at least ten times. The V and J genes are TRBV9 and TRBJ1-4, with 7 bases fitting TRBD1. The ends lost 4 bases at V and 8 bases at J; junction bases unmatched: 8. Germline values: CDR1 SGDLS, CDR2 YYNGEE. This CDR3 is built from 14 residues. The CDR3 protein is CASSPGGGAEKLFF. CDR3 DNA: TGTGCCAGCAGCCCTGGAGGGGGCGCGGAAAAACTGTTTTTT.

This clonotype was counted a few times. CDR3: CSVEENGAQYF. The CDR3 bases are TGCAGCGTTGAAGAAAATGGGGCCCAGTACTTC. The J gene is TRBJ2-5, the V gene TRBV29-1, with no clear D. Germline assignment: CDR1 SQVTM and CDR2 ANQGSEA. CDR3 size: 11 residues. Trimming removed 0 bases at V and 9 bases at J, with 8 bases between. The full variable domain, completed using reference TRBV29-1 and TRBJ2-5, is SAVISQKPSRDICQRGTSLTIQCQVDSQVTMMFWYRQQPGQSLTLIATANQGSEATYESGFVIDKFPISRPNLTFSTLTVSNMSPEDSSIYLCSVEENGAQYFGPGTRLLVL.

V and J are TRBV29-1 and TRBJ1-2, with D tentatively TRBD1 (5 bases). Trimming took off 7 bases at V and 4 bases at J, with 13 bases between the two ends. This CDR3 has 12 residues. The V gene's germline CDR1 is SQVTM and CDR2 ANQGSEA. CDR3: CSAADIVYGYTF. The CDR3 DNA sequence: TGCAGCGCCGCGGACATCGTCTATGGCTACACCTTC. The entire variable domain, with the rest obtained from reference TRBV29-1 and TRBJ1-2, is as follows: SAVISQKPSRDICQRGTSLTIQCQVDSQVTMMFWYRQQPGQSLTLIATANQGSEATYESGFVIDKFPISRPNLTFSTLTVSNMSPEDSSIYLCSAADIVYGYTFGSGTRLTVV.

Ten or more counts support this clonotype. The chain combines TRBV7-8 with TRBJ1-2; no reliable D call. CDR1 and CDR2 from the germline V gene are SGHVS and FQNEAQ. The CDR3 is made up of 15 amino acids. V was trimmed by 5 bases and J by 4 bases, leaving 17 bases between them. CDR3 residues: CASSPRLPHPYGYTF. The CDR3 DNA follows: TGTGCCAGCAGCCCCCGCTTGCCACACCCCTATGGCTACACCTTC.

This clonotype has at least ten counts. The genes are TRBV7-8 and TRBJ2-7; D unclear. V lost 5 bases to trimming and J lost 0 bases, with 14 bases between them. There are 15 residues in the CDR3. The germline CDR1 and CDR2 sequences are SGHVS and FQNEAQ. CDR3 in DNA: TGTGCCAGCAGCCAAGAGTTTCAGAGCTCCTACGAGCAGTACTTC. It yields the protein CASSQEFQSSYEQYF. The full variable domain, completed using reference TRBV7-8 and TRBJ2-7, is GAGVSQSPRYKVAKRGQDVALRCDPISGHVSLFWYQQALGQGPEFLTYFQNEAQLDKSGLPSDRFFAERPEGSVSTLKIQRTQQEDSAVYLCASSQEFQSSYEQYFGPGTRLTVT.

This clonotype was counted between two and nine times. This rearrangement joins TRBV4-2 to TRBJ2-7, with 8 bases identical to TRBD1. Losses at the gene ends were 1 base for V and 2 bases for J; bases not matched to a gene: 4. CDR3 length equals 15 residues. Germline CDR1 LGHNA, CDR2 YNFKEQ. The CDR3 region has the DNA TGTGCCAGCAGCCAAGGGGGACAGGTGGCCTACGAGCAGTACTTC. It is translated as CASSQGGQVAYEQYF.

This clonotype has ten or more counts. The gene calls are TRBV30 and TRBJ2-7, with no clear D. Trimming shortened V by 0 bases and J by 7 bases, and 7 bases separated the two germline ends. The germline gives CDR1 GTSNPN, CDR2 SVGIG (reference sequence). The CDR3 extends over 11 amino acids. CDR3 nucleotides: TGTGCCTGGAGTGTCTTGGGGGAGCAGTACTTC. It specifies CAWSVLGEQYF.

This clonotype was detected a few times. The chain employs TRBV3-1 and TRBJ1-2; 9 bases align to TRBD1. CDR1 is LGHDT and CDR2 is YNNKEL in the germline V gene (reference sequence). With V trimmed by 4 bases and J by 5 bases, 11 bases remained unmatched. The CDR3 is 16 residues long. Written as DNA, the CDR3 is TGTGCCAGCAGCCCAACCTGGGACAGGGCGAAGTATGGCTACACCTTC. This translates into CASSPTWDRAKYGYTF.

The chain recombines TRBV3-1 with TRBJ2-2; TRBD2 agrees at 7 bases. V shed 3 bases, J shed 4 bases, and the junction held 8 bases outside the gene matches. Looked up from germline, CDR1 is LGHDT and CDR2 is YNNKEL (reference sequence). The CDR3 runs 16 residues. CDR3 region: CASSQVIAGPTGELFF. The CDR3 DNA reads as TGTGCCAGCAGCCAGGTAATAGCGGGTCCCACCGGGGAGCTGTTTTTT.

This rearrangement joins TRBV20-1 to TRBJ1-3, with a possible D match to TRBD1 (5 bases). This CDR3 region has 14 residues. V lost 3 bases and J lost 0, with 9 bases in between. From germline, CDR1 is DFQATT and CDR2 SNEGSKA (reference sequence). The CDR3 coding sequence is TGCAGTGCTAGCCAGGGAGGCTCTGGAAACACCATATATTTT. Its translation: CSASQGGSGNTIYF.